This TCR beta chain came from a study of CD8 T cells in ankylosing spondylitis. Study-level points and caveats: Matched synovial fluid from ankylosing spondylitis patients was reported to be enriched for disease-linked clones. Some of these motif variants have turned up before, in reports on reactive arthritis synovial fluid and blood. Several highly homologous variants formed a TCR beta motif that appeared characteristic of ankylosing spondylitis blood.

One entry per CDR3 protein, called by TCRdb with MiXCR from the 5' RACE reads. The sample consists of some 250,000 distinct CDR3 sequences, about 24% of them appearing once. This clonotype has a handful of counts. Its antigen is still unknown. The sample was blood, either unsorted or a sorted T cell fraction (not recorded which). The TCR was taken from a male donor with ankylosing spondylitis or in good health (not recorded which).

In nucleotides, the CDR3 is TGTGCCATCAGGGCGGACGGATTAAACAATGAGCAGTTCTTC. Its translation is CAIRADGLNNEQFF. The V gene is TRBV10-3, the J gene TRBJ2-1; D gene unclear. Looked up from germline, CDR1 is ENHRY and CDR2 is SYGVKD. The CDR3 has 14 residues. V dropped 6 bases and J dropped 5 bases, with 14 bases sitting between them.